One and the same sample provided the 5 T cell receptor beta chains below, sequenced in a study of shared clonotypes between healthy human individuals. Sequenced by immunoSEQ multiplex PCR; TCRdb stores in-frame clones only, minus some. The sample holds roughly 480,000 clones; roughly 78% are singletons and the top ten take about 12%. The sequenced material came from PBMCs. These receptors were taken from a woman in her 40s in good health. Some clones in this sample may be carry-over from other donors' samples.

The chain carries TRBV11-2 and TRBJ2-7, with a weak D call TRBD2 (5 bases). The germline V and J ends were trimmed by 2 bases and 6 bases, with 8 bases remaining between them. CDR1 SGHAT and CDR2 FQNNGV come from the germline V gene. This CDR3 region has 12 residues. The CDR3 region is CASSLLAGEQYF. The CDR3 nucleotides read TGTGCCAGCAGCTTACTAGCTGGCGAGCAGTACTTC.

This chain connects TRBV5-1 to TRBJ2-5, with a weak D call TRBD1 (6 bases). The CDR3 consists of 18 residues. The germline CDR1 and CDR2 sequences are SGHRS and YFSETQ. Trimming removed 5 bases at V and 1 base at J, with 24 bases between. The CDR3 DNA is TGCGCCAGCAGTTTTACCCCATCGCCTCAGGGGCCCCAAGAGACCCAGTACTTC. This sequence encodes CASSFTPSPQGPQETQYF.

The chain combines TRBV18 with TRBJ2-6; 9 bases line up with TRBD1. With V trimmed by 4 bases and J by 0 bases, 13 bases remained unmatched. The CDR3 loop spans 20 amino acids. Germline V CDR1 and CDR2: KGHSH, LQKENI. CDR3 region: CASSQLPGGTGSSGANVLTF. CDR3 sequence (DNA): TGTGCCAGCTCACAACTCCCCGGGGGGACAGGGAGCTCTGGGGCCAACGTCCTGACTTTC.

The genes are TRBV5-1 and TRBJ1-1; no clear D gene. V lost 0 bases and J 3 bases, leaving 9 bases between the germline ends. The V gene's germline CDR1 is SGHRS and CDR2 YFSETQ. This CDR3 comprises 14 residues. The CDR3 bases are TGCGCCAGCAGCTTGGACAGTTGGGACACTGAAGCTTTCTTT. Translation gives CASSLDSWDTEAFF.

This clone was recorded only once. This sample includes further DNA sequences coding for the same CDR3. This chain uses TRBV18 with TRBJ2-5, with 11 positions matching TRBD2. CDR1 KGHSH and CDR2 LQKENI come from the germline V gene. V lost 3 bases and J lost 3; bases outside the gene matches: 0. The CDR3 is made up of 14 amino acids. In DNA form, the CDR3 reads TGTGCCAGCTCACCGGGACTAGCGGAAGAGACCCAGTACTTC. It translates to CASSPGLAEETQYF. The variable domain in full, with the rest retrieved from reference TRBV18 and TRBJ2-5, is NAGVMQNPRHLVRRRGQEARLRCSPMKGHSHVYWYRQLPEEGLKFMVYLQKENIIDESGMPKERFSAEFPKEGPSILRIQQVVRGDSAAYFCASSPGLAEETQYFGPGTRLLVL.